These 5 T cell receptor beta chains were sequenced from one sample in a study of T cell responses to AZD1222 COVID-19 vaccine. This table comes from immunoSEQ multiplex PCR, and its TCRdb copy is limited to in-frame clones, with some not included. The sample lists 150,000 to 200,000 clones; around 87% were seen once. The sample here was peripheral blood, taken on day 0 of AZD1222 vaccination. The receptors were gathered from an adult in good health.

The chain uses TRBV18 and TRBJ2-5, with 13 positions matching TRBD2. The CDR3 is 18 amino acids. Germline V gives CDR1 KGHSH, CDR2 LQKENI. Trimming at V came to 0 bases and at J to 2 bases, leaving 6 bases not matched to a gene. Here the CDR3 DNA reads TGTGCCAGCTCACCACCAATCGGGACTAGCGGGGCTCAAGAGACCCAGTACTTC. This encodes CASSPPIGTSGAQETQYF.

This rearrangement joins TRBV7-6 to TRBJ1-4; D remains ambiguous. There are 15 residues in the CDR3. Germline V lookup: CDR1 SGHVS, CDR2 FNYEAQ. Trimming stripped 0 bases from V and 4 bases from J, with 9 bases between. The CDR3 coding sequence is TGTGCCAGCAGCTTAGCTGGAGGCGATAATGAAAAACTGTTTTTT. This gives the protein CASSLAGGDNEKLFF.

The chain joins TRBV6-5 to TRBJ2-2; D tentatively fits TRBD1 or TRBD2 (7 bases each). CDR1 and CDR2 from the germline V gene are MNHEY and SVGAGI. Trimming removed 7 bases at V and 5 bases at J, with 14 bases between. This CDR3 region has 14 residues. The CDR3 bases are TGTGCCAGCACCAGGGGGGGCGAGACCGGGGAGCTGTTTTTT. This gives the protein CASTRGGETGELFF.

The CDR3 DNA reads as TGTGCCAGCAGCGCATCCCACGGGAACCAAGAGACCCAGTACTTC. This sequence encodes CASSASHGNQETQYF. The chain combines TRBV7-9 with TRBJ2-5; weak D call: TRBD2 (5 bases). The CDR3 is 15 amino acids. Germline V lookup: CDR1 SEHNR, CDR2 FQNEAQ (reference sequence). V lost 5 bases and J 0 bases, leaving 13 bases between the germline ends.

This chain connects TRBV6-5 to TRBJ2-1; tentative D call: TRBD2 (6 bases). The CDR3 has 15 amino acids. The germline V and J ends were trimmed by 4 bases and 4 bases, with 14 bases remaining between them. Germline V gene lookup returns CDR1 MNHEY and CDR2 SVGAGI. The CDR3: CASSLAAAGYNEQFF. As DNA, the CDR3 is TGTGCCAGCAGTTTGGCGGCTGCGGGGTACAATGAGCAGTTCTTC.